The clone carrying this TCR beta chain was counted between two and nine times. Its specificity is unknown. This entry belongs to a study of cytomegalovirus exposure and HLA in healthy donors. Findings and limits, study-wide: Based on reports, TCR beta sequences accurately predicted HLA-A and HLA-B alleles for most subjects. Being productive about 90% or about 30% of the time was typical of most TCR beta V segments in an earlier analysis.

PCR amplification relied on 60 Vbeta primers (plus 13 Jbeta primers). Some clones are missing from TCRdb's copy, which holds only in-frame ones; the method was immunoSEQ multiplex PCR. This table has around 170,000 clones, 71% appearing once. Per the germline V gene, CDR1 is SGHDT and CDR2 is YYEEEE. Trimming pared 5 bases from V and 1 base from J, leaving 15 bases between. CDR3 length: 15 residues. This receptor was obtained from a girl between 5 and 17 years old in good health and CMV-seronegative. Sequenced: PBMCs. This chain links TRBV5-6 with TRBJ1-1; TRBD1 might be the D (6 bases). The CDR3 nucleotides read TGTGCCAGCAGTCGACAGGACGTTGAGAACACTGAAGCTTTCTTT. Translated, it gives CASSRQDVENTEAFF.